Shown below are 23 T cell receptor beta chains from a single sample sequenced in a study of blood T cells in healthy people across ages. A sample-barcoded 5' primer and a J-beta primer mix were used in a second PCR of roughly 7 to 12 cycles. TCRdb called the 5' RACE reads again in MiXCR, with one record for every CDR3 protein. Of fewer than 1.5 million distinct CDR3 sequences listed, approximately 42% are singletons. The sample comprised blood. Receptor source: a woman younger than 30 in good health.

The V gene is TRBV20-1, the J gene TRBJ2-5; the match to TRBD2 covers 8 bases. J lost 1 base, V lost 0 bases, and 4 bases had no gene match. Germline V gene data show CDR1 as DFQATT and CDR2 as SNEGSKA (reference sequence). This CDR3 has 15 residues. The CDR3 bases are TGCAGTGCTAGAGATTTAACTAGCGGCCAAGAGACCCAGTACTTC. Translating gives CSARDLTSGQETQYF.

This chain joins TRBV4-1 and TRBJ1-4; tentatively, D is TRBD1 (5 bases). Germline CDR1 and CDR2: MGHRA and YSYEKL. Trimming took off 4 bases at V and 0 bases at J, with 24 bases between the two ends. The CDR3 contains 20 residues. The CDR3, as DNA: TGCGCCAGCAGCCCGCGCTATGACGTGGGGGTTCGGGCAACTAATGAAAAACTGTTTTTT. Its translation: CASSPRYDVGVRATNEKLFF.

This chain uses TRBV6-1 with TRBJ1-1; perhaps TRBD1 as D (5 bases). There are 15 residues in the CDR3. V lost 6 bases and J lost 4, with 18 bases in between. Germline CDR1 is MNHNS and CDR2 is SASEGT. CDR3: CASRWDDGWGTEAFF. The CDR3 nucleotides read TGTGCCAGCAGGTGGGACGACGGGTGGGGCACTGAAGCTTTCTTT.

This clonotype has only a few counts. The CDR3 region is CASSSRLGLVNEQFF. The CDR3 coding sequence is TGTGCCAGCAGCTCCAGACTGGGACTAGTTAATGAGCAGTTCTTC. The chain employs TRBV11-2 and TRBJ2-1; TRBD2 matches at 8 bases. This CDR3 region has 15 residues. V shed 4 bases and J 7 bases; nucleotides not matched to a gene: 9. Germline loops: CDR1 SGHAT, CDR2 FQNNGV.

J is TRBJ2-1 and V is TRBV11-2, with D possibly matching TRBD2 (6 bases). The CDR3 extends over 13 amino acids. The V and J ends lost 6 bases and 5 bases respectively, with 11 bases between them. Germline CDR1 reads SGHAT; CDR2 reads FQNNGV. CDR3: CASRMGGNNEQFF. The DNA of the CDR3 is TGTGCCAGCAGAATGGGGGGAAACAATGAGCAGTTCTTC.

This clonotype was seen a few times. This chain connects TRBV11-2 to TRBJ1-4; tentative D call: TRBD1 (5 bases). With 4 bases removed from V and 0 bases from J, the gap between germline ends came to 9 bases. The CDR3 is 15 amino acids. The germline CDR1 and CDR2 sequences are SGHAT and FQNNGV. The CDR3 loop reads CASSSLGATNEKLFF. The CDR3 region has the DNA TGTGCCAGCAGCTCTTTAGGGGCAACTAATGAAAAACTGTTTTTT.

J is TRBJ2-4 and V is TRBV5-1; 10 nucleotides agree with TRBD2. TRBJ2-7 explains the end of the DNA better; the J call may be wrong. The CDR3 is 15 residues long. Germline-derived CDR1 and CDR2 are SGHRS and YFSETQ. In DNA, the CDR3 is TGCGCCAGCAGAGATCGACTAGCGGGCGTCTACGAGCAGTACTTC. Encoded protein: CASRDRLAGVYEQYF.

About this clonotype: It may be a read error: a sequence one base away is much more abundant. The chain joins TRBV27 to TRBJ2-5, with D maybe TRBD2 (5 bases). The CDR3 is 16 amino acids. With 3 bases removed from V and 11 bases from J, the gap between germline ends came to 25 bases. Germline V lookup: CDR1 MNHEY, CDR2 SMNVEV (reference sequence). The CDR3 sequence is CASSFRPLRVDNEQYF. CDR3 coding DNA: TGTGCCAGCAGTTTTAGGCCGTTGAGGGTAGACAATGAGCAGTACTTC.

A single count supports this clonotype. The V and J genes are TRBV2 and TRBJ1-5; D uncertain. Germline V gives CDR1 SNHLY, CDR2 FYNNEI. This CDR3 contains 11 residues. Between the trimmed V and J ends, which lost 2 bases and 11 bases, there was a span of 7 bases. CDR3 in DNA: TGTGCCAGCAGTGAATACCAGGCCCAGCATTTT. It yields the protein CASSEYQAQHF.

The V call is TRBV4-1, the J call TRBJ2-7; D unclear. The CDR3 sequence is 18 residues long. The V and J ends lost 1 base and 0 bases respectively, with 19 bases between them. The germline V gene encodes CDR1 MGHRA and CDR2 YSYEKL. The CDR3 protein is CASSQVFRGLSSSYEQYF. CDR3 coding DNA: TGCGCCAGCAGCCAAGTTTTTCGCGGTTTATCCAGCTCCTACGAGCAGTACTTC.

This clonotype was seen more than once but under ten times. The chain links TRBV6-2 or TRBV6-3 to TRBJ2-1; 9 bases map to TRBD2. V gave up 7 bases and J gave up 2 bases; unmatched junction bases: 6. Germline loops: CDR1 MNHEY, CDR2 SVGEGT. CDR3 length: 15 amino acids. The CDR3 is CASKQGLAPYNEQFF. Written as DNA, the CDR3 is TGTGCCAGCAAACAGGGACTAGCCCCCTACAATGAGCAGTTCTTC.

This chain connects TRBV13 to TRBJ2-7, with a weak D call TRBD1 (8 bases). The germline V gene has CDR1 PRHDT and CDR2 FYEKMQ (reference sequence). Trimming shortened V by 6 bases and J by 4 bases, and 22 bases separated the two germline ends. The CDR3 length is 16 residues. The CDR3 DNA follows: TGTGCCAGCAGGCGGGAGACAGGGGCTCTCCTGTACGAGCAGTACTTC. The encoded protein is CASRRETGALLYEQYF.

This clonotype has more than one count but fewer than ten. This chain joins TRBV12-3 or TRBV12-4 and TRBJ1-6, with unresolved D. The CDR3 extends over 13 amino acids. V shed 2 bases and J shed 8 bases, with 7 bases lying between them. The CDR3 region has the DNA TGTGCCAGCAGTTTATCTGGGGATTCACCCCTCCACTTT. Translation gives CASSLSGDSPLHF.

This chain links TRBV6-5 with TRBJ2-7, with TRBD2 matching 7 bases. Germline V gene data show CDR1 as MNHEY and CDR2 as SVGAGI. CDR3 length equals 16 residues. V was pared by 1 base and J by 0 bases, with 6 bases of the junction left unmatched. The CDR3 DNA is TGTGCCAGCAGTTACTTCGGCGGGAGAGCCTCCTACGAGCAGTACTTC. Residues: CASSYFGGRASYEQYF.

The rearrangement uses TRBV28 and TRBJ2-7; the D gene is possibly TRBD2 (6 bases). The CDR3 spans 15 residues. Germline V gene data show CDR1 as MDHEN and CDR2 as SYDVKM. V shed 3 bases and J shed 2 bases, with 14 bases lying between them. CDR3 DNA: TGTGCCAGCAGTTTCCTTGACGGGGAGGCCTACGAGCAGTACTTC. As protein: CASSFLDGEAYEQYF.

V usage is TRBV7-9 and J usage is TRBJ2-1; TRBD2 matches at 9 bases. The germline V gene encodes CDR1 SEHNR and CDR2 FQNEAQ (reference sequence). The CDR3 covers 15 residues. The ends lost 1 base at V and 7 bases at J; junction bases unmatched: 5. CDR3 nucleotide sequence: TGTGCCAGCAGCTTAGATTCGGGACTAGCAAATGAGCAGTTCTTC. It yields the protein CASSLDSGLANEQFF.

With respect to this clonotype: It may be a read error: a sequence one base away is much more abundant. V is TRBV12-3 or TRBV12-4 and J is TRBJ1-1; 7 bases match TRBD1. The CDR3 runs to 13 residues. After removal of 6 bases from V and 1 base from J, the junction contained 2 bases not matched to a gene. CDR3 amino acids: CASRGQSNTEAFF. The CDR3 bases are TGTGCCAGCAGGGGACAGTCGAACACTGAAGCTTTCTTT.

This clonotype has only a few counts. This chain links TRBV27 with TRBJ2-7; D is possibly TRBD1 or TRBD2 (5 bases each). CDR1 MNHEY and CDR2 SMNVEV come from the germline V gene (reference sequence). The CDR3 consists of 13 residues. Trimming shortened V by 4 bases and J by 3 bases, and 10 bases separated the two germline ends. DNA for the CDR3: TGTGCCAGCAGTTGGGGGAGCCTCTACGAGCAGTACTTC. Residues: CASSWGSLYEQYF.

This clonotype was counted a few times. The V gene is TRBV5-1, the J gene TRBJ2-3; weak D call: TRBD2 (5 bases). The V end was cut by 7 bases, the J end by 2 bases, with 17 bases between. CDR3 length: 15 amino acids. Germline values: CDR1 SGHRS, CDR2 YFSETQ. CDR3 sequence: CASRLLPGDTDTQYF. CDR3 nucleotide sequence: TGCGCCAGCCGGCTACTACCCGGGGACACAGATACGCAGTATTTT.

The V gene is TRBV11-2, the J gene TRBJ2-3; 13 positions agree with TRBD2. CDR3 length: 16 residues. The ends lost 2 bases at V and 8 bases at J; junction bases unmatched: 7. CDR1 and CDR2 (germline): SGHAT, FQNNGV. The CDR3 bases are TGTGCCAGCAGCTTAACCGGGACTAGCGGGAAATCTACGCAGTATTTT. Amino acids: CASSLTGTSGKSTQYF.

This clonotype was seen only a few times. This sequence joins TRBV25-1 and TRBJ1-1; D perhaps matches TRBD1 (6 bases). Germline-derived CDR1 and CDR2 are MGHDK and SYGVNS. This CDR3 has 14 residues. The V end was cut by 8 bases, the J end by 9 bases, with 22 bases between. In nucleotides, the CDR3 is TGTGCCAGCCGAGACACAGGGTTTGGTCCACAAGCTTTCTTT. It yields the protein CASRDTGFGPQAFF.

The chain uses TRBV27 and TRBJ2-7, with TRBD2 matching over 10 bases. Unmatched junction bases numbered 6, after V lost 3 bases and J lost 4 bases. Germline V gene sequence: CDR1 MNHEY, CDR2 SMNVEV (reference sequence). The CDR3 extends over 15 amino acids. CDR3 sequence: CASSFASGSPYEQYF. The CDR3 bases are TGTGCCAGCAGTTTCGCTAGCGGGAGTCCTTACGAGCAGTACTTC.

This clonotype showed up just once. This chain joins TRBV28 and TRBJ1-2; unclear D gene. The CDR3 is 13 amino acids. Trimming pared 5 bases from V and 6 bases from J, leaving 13 bases between. CDR1 is MDHEN, CDR2 SYDVKM, per germline. The CDR3 sequence: CASSPYLLNGYTF. The CDR3, as DNA: TGTGCCAGCAGTCCATACCTCCTAAATGGCTACACCTTC.